Listed here are 10 T cell receptor beta chains from one sample, sequenced in a study of blood T cell repertoires in COVID-19. This table comes from immunoSEQ multiplex PCR, and its TCRdb copy is limited to in-frame clones, with some not included. Of about 180,000 clones listed, 83% are singletons. Sequencing was performed on peripheral blood. These receptors came from a woman in her sixties or seventies with COVID-19, enrolled during active disease.

CDR3 in DNA: TGTGCCAGCTCCCTAGAGACAGGGGGTAAACAGCCCCAGCATTTT. Its protein product is CASSLETGGKQPQHF. V usage is TRBV18 and J usage is TRBJ1-5, with TRBD1 matching over 9 bases. V lost 6 bases and J lost 7; bases outside the gene matches: 10. Germline V lookup: CDR1 KGHSH, CDR2 LQKENI. The CDR3 contains 15 residues.

This chain links TRBV4-3 with TRBJ2-2, with 7 bases aligning to TRBD1. The V segment lost 6 bases and the J segment 6 bases; nucleotides outside the gene matches: 7. The CDR3 has 14 residues. The germline gives CDR1 LGHNA, CDR2 YSLEER. The CDR3 is CASRKEDRAGELFF. The CDR3 DNA reads as TGCGCCAGCAGAAAAGAAGACAGGGCCGGGGAGCTGTTTTTT.

The V and J genes are TRBV20-1 and TRBJ1-1, with D hard to call. Germline CDR1 and CDR2: DFQATT and SNEGSKA (reference sequence). Deletions cut 5 bases from V and 1 base from J, with 5 bases between. The CDR3 is 11 amino acids. The CDR3 sequence: CSAFKNTEAFF. Here the CDR3 DNA reads TGCAGTGCTTTCAAGAACACTGAAGCTTTCTTT.

This rearrangement joins TRBV5-1 to TRBJ2-7; D not certain. This CDR3 contains 13 residues. The germline CDR1 and CDR2 sequences are SGHRS and YFSETQ. The V gene lost 7 bases and the J gene lost 0 bases, with 11 bases spanning the gap. The CDR3 DNA is TGCGCCAGCTACTCCTCGAGCTCCTACGAGCAGTACTTC. Protein sequence: CASYSSSSYEQYF.

This chain joins TRBV27 and TRBJ1-2; D is unresolved. CDR1 MNHEY and CDR2 SMNVEV come from the germline V gene (reference sequence). V lost 2 bases and J lost 8, with 12 bases in between. The CDR3 consists of 13 residues. The CDR3 loop is CASSLGKGGGYTF. Written as DNA, the CDR3 is TGTGCCAGCAGTTTAGGCAAGGGAGGAGGCTACACCTTC.

V usage is TRBV7-2 and J usage is TRBJ2-1; D gene ambiguous. V gave up 0 bases and J gave up 6 bases, with 6 bases separating them. In germline, CDR1 is SGHTA, CDR2 FQGNSA. The CDR3 runs 13 residues. The CDR3 DNA sequence: TGTGCCAGCAGCTTAGCGAAAGCCAATGAGCAGTTCTTC. It specifies CASSLAKANEQFF. Complete variable domain (other parts from reference TRBV7-2 and TRBJ2-1): GAGVSQSPSNKVTEKGKDVELRCDPISGHTALYWYRQSLGQGLEFLIYFQGNSAPDKSGLPSDRFSAERTGGSVSTLTIQRTQQEDSAVYLCASSLAKANEQFFGPGTRLTVL.

The chain links TRBV18 to TRBJ2-3; TRBD2 might be the D (6 bases). Germline V gene sequence: CDR1 KGHSH, CDR2 LQKENI. The V end was cut by 3 bases, the J end by 6 bases, with 10 bases between. This CDR3 comprises 13 residues. The CDR3 protein is CASSPERADTQYF. CDR3 nucleotides: TGTGCCAGCTCACCGGAGCGGGCTGATACGCAGTATTTT. The variable domain in full, with the rest retrieved from reference TRBV18 and TRBJ2-3, is NAGVMQNPRHLVRRRGQEARLRCSPMKGHSHVYWYRQLPEEGLKFMVYLQKENIIDESGMPKERFSAEFPKEGPSILRIQQVVRGDSAAYFCASSPERADTQYFGPGTRLTVL.

The chain uses TRBV10-3 and TRBJ2-6; TRBD1 agrees at 7 bases. V lost 11 bases and J lost 0; bases outside the gene matches: 7. CDR1 and CDR2 (germline): ENHRY, SYGVKD. The CDR3 spans 15 residues. DNA of the CDR3: TGTGCCTTTTTACAGGGGAGCTCTGGGGCCAACGTCCTGACTTTC. Its protein product is CAFLQGSSGANVLTF.

The chain combines TRBV7-9 with TRBJ1-3, with a weak D call TRBD1 (6 bases). Trimming removed 4 bases at V and 2 bases at J, with 12 bases between. The CDR3 contains 15 residues. CDR1 and CDR2 (germline): SEHNR, FQNEAQ (reference sequence). CDR3 amino acids: CASSSNPGAGNTIYF. CDR3 sequence (DNA): TGTGCCAGCAGCTCCAACCCAGGGGCTGGAAACACCATATATTTT.

The rearrangement uses TRBV6-2 or TRBV6-3 and TRBJ2-7; D gene ambiguous. Germline V gene data show CDR1 as MNHEY and CDR2 as SVGEGT. The germline V and J ends were trimmed by 6 bases and 0 bases, with 6 bases remaining between them. The CDR3 contains 12 residues. The CDR3 spells CASSRHSYEQYF. CDR3 in DNA: TGTGCCAGCAGCCGACACTCCTACGAGCAGTACTTC.